These T cell receptor beta chains were read from a single sample in a study of OX40 agonist ivuxolimab in advanced cancers. The assay was immunoSEQ multiplex PCR, and TCRdb's table has in-frame clones only and misses some. The profile shows some 34,000 clones, approximately 72% of them singletons. Source: CD4+ or CD8+ T cells sorted from blood, taken in a trial of the OX40 agonist ivuxolimab. The receptors come from an adult with an advanced solid tumor such as melanoma, head and neck, liver or kidney cancer. CDR3s include the opening cysteine and the closing phenylalanine or tryptophan. The D gene is left open where the match is weak. Size is stated for part of the rows, as once, few or many counts, or as a class when the clone is expanded.

d_call	j_call	v_call	clone_size	cdr3_aa	cdr3_nt
NA	TRBJ1-4	TRBV4-1	NA	CASSQGRLSTNEKLFF	TGCGCCAGCAGCCAAGGGAGGTTAAGTACTAATGAAAAACTGTTTTTT
TRBD2	TRBJ2-1	TRBV18	once	CASSPGTSDYNEQFF	TGTGCCAGCTCACCAGGGACTAGCGATTACAATGAGCAGTTCTTC
NA	TRBJ2-1	TRBV7-3	NA	CASSLRPGDYNEQFF	TGTGCCAGCAGCTTACGTCCAGGGGACTACAATGAGCAGTTCTTC
NA	TRBJ1-4	TRBV7-3	NA	CASSLRPGPNEKLFF	TGTGCCAGCAGCTTAAGACCAGGGCCGAATGAAAAACTGTTTTTT
TRBD1	TRBJ1-4	TRBV15	NA	CATSRAGGANEKLFF	TGTGCCACCAGCAGAGCAGGGGGGGCTAATGAAAAACTGTTTTTT
TRBD2	TRBJ2-5	TRBV5-1	once	CASSLAAGRAAPETQYF	TGCGCCAGCAGCTTGGCCGCGGGGAGGGCGGCACCGGAGACCCAGTACTTC
NA	TRBJ1-5	TRBV5-1	NA	CASSLTGQGLGQPQHF	TGCGCCAGCAGCTTGACTGGGCAGGGGCTCGGTCAGCCCCAGCATTTT
NA	TRBJ1-1	TRBV5-6	NA	CASSLGDEAFF	TGTGCCAGCAGCTTGGGTGATGAAGCTTTCTTT
NA	TRBJ2-7	TRBV30	NA	CAWSVVVSEQYF	TGTGCCTGGAGTGTAGTAGTGAGCGAGCAGTACTTC
TRBD2	TRBJ2-5	TRBV10-3	NA	CAISGTSGQETQYF	TGTGCCATCAGTGGGACTAGCGGCCAAGAGACCCAGTACTTC
NA	TRBJ2-1	TRBV18	NA	CASSPSGRTNEQFF	TGTGCCAGCTCACCTAGCGGTAGGACAAATGAGCAGTTCTTC
NA	TRBJ1-3	TRBV30	NA	CAWIKGSGNTIYF	TGTGCCTGGATCAAAGGCTCTGGAAACACCATATATTTT
NA	TRBJ1-2	TRBV6-5	NA	CASSRDRLYYGYTF	TGTGCCAGCAGTCGCGACAGGCTTTACTATGGCTACACCTTC
TRBD1	TRBJ2-7	TRBV19	few	CASPQTGAHYEQYF	TGTGCCAGCCCACAGACAGGGGCCCACTACGAGCAGTACTTC
NA	TRBJ2-7	TRBV30	NA	CAWSAIQGNRYEQYF	TGTGCCTGGAGTGCCATACAGGGAAATCGGTACGAGCAGTACTTC
NA	TRBJ2-3	TRBV18	NA	CASSPRGDTQYF	TGTGCCAGCTCACCACGGGGGGATACGCAGTATTTT
TRBD2	TRBJ2-7	TRBV11-2	NA	CASRPLAGISYEQYF	TGTGCCAGCAGGCCACTAGCGGGAATCTCCTACGAGCAGTACTTC
NA	TRBJ2-1	TRBV14	once	CASSQDLSTEQFF	TGTGCCAGCAGCCAAGATCTGAGCACTGAGCAGTTCTTC
TRBD1	TRBJ2-1	TRBV7-6	NA	CASTKTGESSYNEQFF	TGTGCCAGCACTAAGACAGGGGAAAGCTCCTACAATGAGCAGTTCTTC
NA	TRBJ2-6	TRBV7-9	NA	CASSLSSVAGANVLTF	TGTGCCAGCAGCCTCTCCTCCGTAGCTGGGGCCAACGTCCTGACTTTC
TRBD1	TRBJ2-6	TRBV19	few	CASNRGSGANVLTF	TGTGCCAGTAACAGGGGATCTGGGGCCAACGTCCTGACTTTC
TRBD2	TRBJ2-1	TRBV6-1	NA	CASSAILRERLFF	TGTGCCAGCAGTGCAATCCTGCGGGAGCGTCTGTTCTTC
TRBD1	TRBJ1-2	TRBV28	NA	CASSFTGTGPSGYGYTF	TGTGCCAGCAGTTTCACAGGGACAGGGCCCTCGGGGTATGGCTACACCTTC
NA	TRBJ2-2	TRBV7-8	few	CASSLHGELFF	TGTGCCAGCAGCTTACACGGGGAGCTGTTTTTT
NA	TRBJ2-1	TRBV11-2	NA	CASSLRIRDTRVYNEQFF	TGTGCCAGCAGCCTTCGTATCCGGGACACTAGGGTCTACAATGAGCAGTTCTTC
TRBD2	TRBJ2-4	TRBV2	few	CASSETSGGILTKNIQYF	TGTGCCAGCAGTGAAACTAGCGGGGGGATCTTAACCAAAAACATTCAGTACTTC
NA	TRBJ1-2	TRBV6-5	once	CASSYSGTNGYTF	TGTGCCAGCAGTTACTCGGGGACCAATGGCTACACCTTC
NA	TRBJ1-3	TRBV9	NA	CASSVGTSTGNTIYF	TGTGCCAGCAGCGTAGGGACCTCTACTGGAAACACCATATATTTT
TRBD1	TRBJ2-7	TRBV5-1	NA	CASSGGTGQGALGSYEQYF	TGCGCCAGCAGTGGGGGAACGGGACAGGGGGCGCTTGGCTCCTACGAGCAGTACTTC
NA	TRBJ1-1	TRBV30	few	CAWRHVNTEAFF	TGTGCCTGGAGGCATGTGAACACTGAAGCTTTCTTT
NA	TRBJ2-3	TRBV5-6	NA	CASRTNYGDTQYF	TGTGCCAGCAGGACCAATTACGGAGATACGCAGTATTTT
NA	TRBJ2-1	TRBV5-1	once	CASSADNEQFF	TGCGCCAGCAGCGCGGACAATGAGCAGTTCTTC
NA	TRBJ2-6	TRBV5-1	NA	CASSLGVSGANVLTF	TGCGCCAGCAGCTTAGGGGTCTCTGGGGCCAACGTCCTGACTTTC
TRBD1	TRBJ1-6	TRBV10-3	NA	CASGTGGSLHF	TGTGCCAGCGGGACAGGAGGTTCCCTCCACTTT
TRBD1	TRBJ2-7	TRBV19	few	CASSGTGTSEQYF	TGTGCCAGTTCTGGGACAGGGACGAGCGAGCAGTACTTC
TRBD2	TRBJ2-1	TRBV7-3	NA	CASSSAGLANEQFF	TGTGCCAGCAGCTCTGCGGGACTAGCCAATGAGCAGTTCTTC
NA	TRBJ1-3	TRBV15	few	CATSEDGLPSGNTIYF	TGTGCCACCAGCGAAGACGGGTTACCCTCTGGAAACACCATATATTTT
NA	TRBJ2-2	TRBV27	NA	CASTPTGNTGELFF	TGTGCCAGCACCCCAACAGGGAACACCGGGGAGCTGTTTTTT
TRBD1	TRBJ1-2	TRBV7-3	NA	CASRLAPGGDYGYTF	TGTGCCAGCAGATTAGCCCCAGGGGGGGATTATGGCTACACCTTC
NA	TRBJ2-5	TRBV7-2	NA	CASSLLRDPSQETQYF	TGTGCCAGCAGTCTTCTCCGGGACCCCAGCCAAGAGACCCAGTACTTC
NA	TRBJ1-5	TRBV5-1	NA	CASSPGGVNQPQHF	TGCGCCAGCAGCCCGGGTGGGGTCAATCAGCCCCAGCATTTT
TRBD2	TRBJ2-7	TRBV7-4	NA	CASSPGTSAKQYF	TGTGCCAGCAGCCCCGGGACTAGCGCCAAACAGTACTTC
NA	TRBJ2-1	TRBV5-6	NA	CASSLGGGDYNEQFF	TGTGCCAGCAGCTTGGGGGGCGGGGACTACAATGAGCAGTTCTTC
NA	TRBJ2-3	TRBV6-4	NA	CASSDRKRNTDTQYF	TGTGCCAGCAGTGACCGGAAACGGAACACAGATACGCAGTATTTT
NA	TRBJ1-5	TRBV2	few	CASTGAPRNQPQHF	TGTGCCAGTACGGGGGCTCCCCGCAATCAGCCCCAGCATTTT
NA	TRBJ2-3	TRBV10-1	NA	CASGGFTLDTQYF	TGCGCCAGCGGGGGTTTCACTTTAGATACGCAGTATTTT
TRBD1	TRBJ2-7	TRBV5-1	NA	CASSPEGTGSREQYF	TGCGCCAGCAGCCCCGAGGGGACAGGGTCCCGCGAGCAGTACTTC
TRBD1	TRBJ2-3	TRBV28	NA	CASNGGQGVGDTQYF	TGTGCCAGCAACGGGGGACAGGGAGTTGGAGATACGCAGTATTTT
NA	TRBJ2-5	TRBV4-1	NA	CASSQGGGGSGETQYF	TGCGCCAGCAGCCAAGGAGGGGGCGGGAGTGGGGAGACCCAGTACTTC
TRBD2	TRBJ2-5	TRBV2	NA	CASRATSAYETQYF	TGTGCCAGCAGGGCGACTAGCGCCTATGAGACCCAGTACTTC